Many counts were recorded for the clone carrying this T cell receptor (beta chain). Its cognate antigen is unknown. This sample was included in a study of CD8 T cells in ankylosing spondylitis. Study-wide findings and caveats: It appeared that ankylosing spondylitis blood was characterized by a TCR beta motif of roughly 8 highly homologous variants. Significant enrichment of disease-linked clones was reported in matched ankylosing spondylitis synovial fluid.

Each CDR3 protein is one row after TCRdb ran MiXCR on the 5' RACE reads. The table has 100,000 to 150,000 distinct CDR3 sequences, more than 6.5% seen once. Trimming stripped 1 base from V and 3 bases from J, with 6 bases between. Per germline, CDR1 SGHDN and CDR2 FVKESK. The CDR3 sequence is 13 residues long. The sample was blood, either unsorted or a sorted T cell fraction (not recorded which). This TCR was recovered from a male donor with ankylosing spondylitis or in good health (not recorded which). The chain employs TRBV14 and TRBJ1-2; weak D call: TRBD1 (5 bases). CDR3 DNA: TGTGCCAGCAGCCAAGGGGGCGACTATGGCTACACCTTC. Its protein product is CASSQGGDYGYTF.